This record looks at one TCR beta chain sequence and its context. With 0 bases removed from V and 5 bases from J, the gap between germline ends came to 11 bases. CDR1 SGDLS and CDR2 YYNGEE come from the germline V gene. CDR3 size: 15 residues. The entry originates in a study of blood T cell repertoires in COVID-19. On the study more broadly: The study drew acute and convalescent COVID-19 samples from the United States, Italy and Spain. T cells, B-cell-depleted T cells, or PBMCs provided the cDNA or gDNA that served as material.

Original processing notes: Researchers report that nucleated cell counts were estimated from reference gene primer amplification. Produced via immunoSEQ multiplex PCR; TCRdb's table is partial and in-frame only. V and J calls and clone size are copied from that table; D and trimming were computed from the DNA. In the table there are 6,000 to 9,500 clones, more than 60% of which are singletons. The clonotype comes from a human donor in a cohort sampled during active COVID-19. V usage is TRBV9 and J usage is TRBJ1-4; D is undetermined. Input material: peripheral blood. The CDR3 DNA reads TGTGCCAGCAGCGTAGGGTTTCGAGGGAATGAAAAACTGTTTTTT. This codes for CASSVGFRGNEKLFF.